The 5 T cell receptor beta chains listed next were all sequenced from one sample in a study of beta chain features in type 1 diabetes. Study-wide results and caveats: TCRB CDR3 length was moderately but significantly reduced in all four CD4+ subsets of Type 1 diabetes patients.

No antigen is known for these receptors. Sequenced material consisted of expressed TCRB transcripts (all of the isolated RNA was reverse transcribed). Sequenced by immunoSEQ multiplex PCR; TCRdb stores in-frame clones only, minus some. This table holds 350,000 to 400,000 clones, over 10% found once. The sample was naive CD4+ T cells from blood. These receptors were taken from a woman younger than 30 with type 1 diabetes.

The chain carries TRBV29-1 and TRBJ1-1; D unclear. Germline V gives CDR1 SQVTM, CDR2 ANQGSEA. V dropped 2 bases and J dropped 0 bases, with 16 bases sitting between them. This CDR3 contains 16 residues. The CDR3 loop is CSVESLSLILNTEAFF. In nucleotides, the CDR3 is TGCAGCGTTGAATCTCTCTCTCTAATCCTGAACACTGAAGCTTTCTTT.

This rearrangement joins TRBV29-1 to TRBJ1-1; D not certain. The V end was cut by 4 bases, the J end by 8 bases, with 14 bases between. The CDR3 consists of 12 residues. The germline gives CDR1 SQVTM, CDR2 ANQGSEA. The CDR3, as DNA: TGCAGCGTTGGGGAGTATTTCATCGAAGCTTTCTTT. This encodes CSVGEYFIEAFF.

The V and J genes are TRBV9 and TRBJ2-7; 7 bases are shared with TRBD1. Germline loops: CDR1 SGDLS, CDR2 YYNGEE. The length of the CDR3 is 14 residues. With 0 bases clipped from V and 5 bases from J, the junction kept 5 bases outside the gene matches. This chain's CDR3 is CASSVGAGGNEQYF. The DNA for the CDR3 is TGTGCCAGCAGCGTAGGGGCAGGGGGAAACGAGCAGTACTTC.

J is TRBJ2-4 and V is TRBV9, with a weak D call TRBD2 (6 bases). V gave up 0 bases and J gave up 6 bases, with 10 bases separating them. The CDR3 covers 14 residues. Germline CDR1 and CDR2: SGDLS and YYNGEE. This chain's CDR3 is CASSVAGGGNIQYF. The DNA for the CDR3 is TGTGCCAGCAGCGTAGCCGGGGGTGGAAACATTCAGTACTTC.

The chain employs TRBV7-2 and TRBJ2-3; TRBD2 is a possible D gene (6 bases). This CDR3 is 15 amino acids long. Germline CDR1 is SGHTA and CDR2 is FQGNSA. V gave up 8 bases and J gave up 0 bases, with 15 bases separating them. Here the CDR3 reads CASLREIHSTDTQYF. CDR3 sequence (DNA): TGTGCCAGCCTCCGGGAGATACATAGCACAGATACGCAGTATTTT.